This T cell receptor beta chain came from a study of CD8 T cells in ankylosing spondylitis. Making the TCR beta libraries involved quantitative 5'-RACE with molecular barcodes. TCRdb itself ran the 5' RACE reads through MiXCR, one entry per CDR3 protein. Here the sample spans under 250,000 distinct CDR3 sequences, about 11% being singletons. This clonotype was counted ten times or more. What it binds is unknown. An end of the junction does not agree with germline; a read error may underlie this. Study-level points and caveats: A TCR beta motif of roughly 8 highly homologous variants seemed to mark ankylosing spondylitis blood. According to the report, clones linked to the disease were significantly enriched in matched synovial fluid samples taken from ankylosing spondylitis patients.

Germline V gene lookup returns CDR1 SEHNR and CDR2 FQNEAQ (reference sequence). The CDR3 runs 12 residues. Material for sequencing was blood, either unsorted or a sorted T cell fraction (not recorded which). This clonotype originated in a male donor with ankylosing spondylitis or in good health (not recorded which). The chain carries TRBV7-9 and TRBJ1-2; no definite D call. This CDR3 reads CASSLADYGYTF. DNA for the CDR3: TGTGCCAGCAGTTTAGCAGACTATGGCTACACCTTC.